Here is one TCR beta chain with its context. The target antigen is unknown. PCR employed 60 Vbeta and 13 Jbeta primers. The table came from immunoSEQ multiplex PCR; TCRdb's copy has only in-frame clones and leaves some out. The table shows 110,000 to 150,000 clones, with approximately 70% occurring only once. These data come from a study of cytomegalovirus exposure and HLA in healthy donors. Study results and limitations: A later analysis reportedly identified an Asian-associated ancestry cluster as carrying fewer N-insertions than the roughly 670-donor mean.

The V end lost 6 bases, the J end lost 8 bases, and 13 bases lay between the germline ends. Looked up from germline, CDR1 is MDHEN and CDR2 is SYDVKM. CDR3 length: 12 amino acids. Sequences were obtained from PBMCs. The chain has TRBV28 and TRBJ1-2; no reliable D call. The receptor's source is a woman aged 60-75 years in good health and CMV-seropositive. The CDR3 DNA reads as TGTGCCAGCAGCTCCAGGACTAGGGGCTACACCTTC. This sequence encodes CASSSRTRGYTF.